A single sample is the source of the 4 T cell receptor beta chains below, sequenced in a study of blood T cells in healthy people across ages. For the second PCR, which ran for roughly 6 to 12 cycles, a sample-barcoded 5' primer and a J-beta primer mix were used. TCRdb re-called the 5' RACE reads with MiXCR, one entry per CDR3 protein. The sample lists approximately 810,000 distinct CDR3 sequences, roughly 34% occurring once. Specimen: blood. Receptor source: a man between 18 and 29 years old in good health.

This clonotype was detected ten times or more. This chain joins TRBV28 and TRBJ2-3; 9 bases match TRBD1. The germline CDR1 and CDR2 sequences are MDHEN and SYDVKM. This CDR3 comprises 16 residues. V lost 2 bases to trimming and J lost 3 bases; unmatched junction nucleotides: 6. The CDR3 DNA is TGTGCCAGCAGTTTACTACCGGGACAGGGTACAGATACGCAGTATTTT. It codes for CASSLLPGQGTDTQYF. The full variable domain, with the rest looked up from reference TRBV28 and TRBJ2-3, is DVKVTQSSRYLVKRTGEKVFLECVQDMDHENMFWYRQDPGLGLRLIYFSYDVKMKEKGDIPEGYSVSREKKERFSLILESASTNQTSMYLCASSLLPGQGTDTQYFGPGTRLTVL.

This clonotype occurred a few times. The chain is built from TRBV6-2 or TRBV6-3 and TRBJ1-1; maybe TRBD1 (5 bases). The CDR3 totals 11 residues. Trimming pared 8 bases from V and 8 bases from J, leaving 12 bases between. The V gene's germline CDR1 is MNHEY and CDR2 SVGEGT. The CDR3 coding sequence is TGTGCCAGCGGACAAGCGAGAGAAGCTTTCTTT. Translated: CASGQAREAFF.

The chain uses TRBV5-5 and TRBJ2-3; 11 bases line up with TRBD2. V was pared by 3 bases and J by 4 bases, with 10 bases of the junction left unmatched. The CDR3 covers 17 residues. Germline values: CDR1 SGHKS, CDR2 YYEKEE (reference sequence). The CDR3: CASSSPRLAGIADTQYF. The DNA for the CDR3 is TGTGCCAGCAGCTCTCCCAGACTAGCGGGGATCGCAGATACGCAGTATTTT.

This clonotype occurred a few times. V and J are TRBV5-1 and TRBJ2-5, with 7 bases lining up with TRBD1. J was trimmed by 0 bases and V by 0 bases; bases with no gene match: 5. CDR1 and CDR2 from the germline V gene are SGHRS and YFSETQ. The CDR3 is 16 amino acids. This CDR3 reads CASSLVATGYQETQYF. As DNA, the CDR3 is TGCGCCAGCAGCTTGGTAGCGACAGGGTACCAAGAGACCCAGTACTTC.